This TCR beta chain comes out of a study of OX40 agonist ivuxolimab in advanced cancers. The overall study: A male proportion of over 70% was recorded, with mean age approximately 60 years and range about 20 to 90. The study reported partial responses in three patients: one hepatocellular carcinoma, two cutaneous melanoma.

The study's findings and limits: At 0.1 to 3.0 mg/kg and by week 6, CD4+ and CD8+ T cells in the blood had expanded clonally. No determination was made of the antigen specificity of the expanded peripheral T cells.

To note about this clone: Antigen: not known.

The CDR3 has 13 residues. Trimming shortened V by 7 bases and J by 2 bases, and 11 bases separated the two germline ends. Germline CDR1 LNHDA, CDR2 SQIVND (reference sequence). Data came from immunoSEQ multiplex PCR; TCRdb stores just in-frame clones and leaves some out. This table holds 45,000 to 60,000 clones, under 90% found once. The rearrangement joins TRBV19 to TRBJ1-1; D is undetermined. Material: CD4+ or CD8+ T cells sorted from blood, obtained in a trial of the OX40 agonist ivuxolimab. The TCR originated in an adult with an advanced solid tumor such as melanoma, head and neck, liver or kidney cancer. The DNA of the CDR3 is TGTGCCAGTAAGGTTATGGGAAACACTGAAGCTTTCTTT. Its translation: CASKVMGNTEAFF.